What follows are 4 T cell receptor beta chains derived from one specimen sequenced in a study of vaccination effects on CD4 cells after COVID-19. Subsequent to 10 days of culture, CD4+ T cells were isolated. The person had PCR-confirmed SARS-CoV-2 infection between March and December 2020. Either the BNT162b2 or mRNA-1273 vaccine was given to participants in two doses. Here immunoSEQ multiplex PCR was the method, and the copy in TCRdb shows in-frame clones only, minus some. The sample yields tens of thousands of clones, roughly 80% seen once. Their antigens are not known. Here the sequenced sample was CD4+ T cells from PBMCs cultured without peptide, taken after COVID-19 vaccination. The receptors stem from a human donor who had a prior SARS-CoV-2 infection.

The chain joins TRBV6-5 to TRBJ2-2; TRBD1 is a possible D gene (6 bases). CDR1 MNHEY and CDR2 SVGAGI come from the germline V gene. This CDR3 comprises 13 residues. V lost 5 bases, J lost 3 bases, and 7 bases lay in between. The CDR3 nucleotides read TGTGCCAGCAGTCCAGGGGACACCGGGGAGCTGTTTTTT. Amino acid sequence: CASSPGDTGELFF.

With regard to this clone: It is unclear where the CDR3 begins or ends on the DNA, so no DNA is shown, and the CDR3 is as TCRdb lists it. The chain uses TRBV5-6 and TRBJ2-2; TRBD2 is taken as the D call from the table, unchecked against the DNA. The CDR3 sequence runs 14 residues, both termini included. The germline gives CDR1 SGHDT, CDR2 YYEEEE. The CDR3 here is CASSSGFGAGELFF.

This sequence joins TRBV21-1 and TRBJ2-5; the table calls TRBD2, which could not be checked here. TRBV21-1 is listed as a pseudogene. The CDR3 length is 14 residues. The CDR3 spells CASSPRPKNGTQYF. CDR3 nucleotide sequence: TGTGCCAGCAGCCCCCGCCCCAAGAACGGGACCCAGTACTTC.

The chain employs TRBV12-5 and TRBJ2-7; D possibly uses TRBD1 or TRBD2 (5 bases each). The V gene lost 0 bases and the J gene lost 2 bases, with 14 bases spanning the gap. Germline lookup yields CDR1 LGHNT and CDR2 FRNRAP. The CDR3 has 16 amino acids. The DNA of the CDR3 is TGTGCTAGTGGTTTGGTTTTGACCGGGACCACCTACGAGCAGTACTTC. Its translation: CASGLVLTGTTYEQYF.